The 22 T cell receptor beta chains given below trace back to one sample, sequenced in a study of regulatory T cells in long-lasting Graves disease. Time point: newly diagnosed GD, antithyroid drugs for less than 3 months. There was RNA extracted from PBMCs, and the TCR library was made from it. Building the TCR beta libraries relied on iRepertoire HTBI primers, and CDR3 regions underwent Arm-PCR. One entry per CDR3 protein results from TCRdb running MiXCR on the multiplex PCR reads. The sample includes some 500,000 distinct CDR3 sequences, more than 15% of them seen just once. The same specimen was also included in a second study, on T cells in Graves' hyperthyroidism and ophthalmopathy.

The sample was peripheral blood mononuclear cells (PBMCs), taken at new diagnosis, from a patient treated with antithyroid drugs. The receptors originated from a woman in her forties or fifties with Graves disease.

This clonotype was seen repeatedly, ten times or more. This chain connects TRBV28 to TRBJ1-6; D perhaps matches TRBD1 (6 bases). The CDR3 sequence is 17 residues long. CDR1 MDHEN and CDR2 SYDVKM come from the germline V gene. Trimming stripped 3 bases from V and 4 bases from J, with 16 bases between. The CDR3 coding sequence is TGTGCCAGCAGTTTCAGGGGTTGGTATTTGTATAATTCACCCCTCCACTTT. As protein: CASSFRGWYLYNSPLHF.

At least ten counts were recorded for this clonotype. The chain joins TRBV12-5 to TRBJ2-1; the D gene could be TRBD1 or TRBD2 (7 bases each). V lost 2 bases, J lost 7 bases, and 21 bases lay in between. Germline-derived CDR1 and CDR2 are LGHNT and FRNRAP. The CDR3 loop spans 17 amino acids. The CDR3 sequence: CASGLRPFSQGGNEQFF. CDR3 sequence (DNA): TGTGCTAGTGGTTTGCGCCCGTTTAGCCAGGGGGGGAATGAGCAGTTCTTC.

The chain has TRBV6-5 and TRBJ1-4; D remains ambiguous. From germline, CDR1 is MNHEY and CDR2 SVGAGI. The CDR3 runs 15 residues. Between the trimmed V and J ends, which lost 2 bases and 0 bases, there was a span of 7 bases. CDR3 sequence (DNA): TGTGCCAGCAGTTACGGCAGTGCAACTAATGAAAAACTGTTTTTT. It encodes CASSYGSATNEKLFF.

A few counts support this clonotype. The chain recombines TRBV19 with TRBJ2-3, with 10 bases lining up with TRBD2. The length of the CDR3 is 17 residues. Germline V gene data show CDR1 as LNHDA and CDR2 as SQIVND (reference sequence). V dropped 2 bases and J dropped 2; count of bases not matched to a gene: 7. The CDR3 DNA reads TGTGCCAGTAGTATACGGGGGACTAGCGCATACACAGATACGCAGTATTTT. This codes for CASSIRGTSAYTDTQYF.

The gene calls are TRBV19 and TRBJ2-3; D may match TRBD1 or TRBD2 (5 bases each). This CDR3 region has 14 residues. Trimming left V 3 bases short and J 2 bases short, with 9 bases between. The V gene's germline CDR1 is LNHDA and CDR2 SQIVND (reference sequence). Here the CDR3 reads CASSMGVATDTQYF. The DNA for the CDR3 is TGTGCCAGTAGTATGGGGGTTGCCACAGATACGCAGTATTTT.

The CDR3 coding sequence is TGTGCCAGCAGCTCGGGACAGAGGGAAGAAAAACTGTTTTTT. Protein product: CASSSGQREEKLFF. V gene TRBV5-4 combines with J gene TRBJ1-4; 7 positions match TRBD1. Trimming at V came to 3 bases and at J to 8 bases, leaving 7 bases not matched to a gene. This CDR3 is built from 14 residues. Germline V CDR1 and CDR2: SGHNT, YYREEE (reference sequence).

This clonotype was seen ten or more times. This chain joins TRBV2 and TRBJ1-6; D might be TRBD1 (5 bases). The CDR3 extends over 13 amino acids. Trimming left V 4 bases short and J 7 bases short, with 8 bases between. Germline CDR1 is SNHLY and CDR2 is FYNNEI. DNA of the CDR3: TGTGCCAGCAGTGTCCAGGGAAATTCACCCCTCCACTTT. This encodes CASSVQGNSPLHF.

This rearrangement joins TRBV10-3 to TRBJ2-1, with 7 bases aligning to TRBD2. Germline values: CDR1 ENHRY, CDR2 SYGVKD. V gave up 3 bases and J gave up 2 bases; unmatched junction bases: 7. The CDR3 is 16 residues long. CDR3 nucleotide sequence: TGTGCCATCAGTGAAGGCCTAGCGGTTCCCTACAATGAGCAGTTCTTC. Protein product: CAISEGLAVPYNEQFF.

Of note for this clonotype: A much bigger clone sits one base away, suggesting this may be a read error. The CDR3 does not close with the conserved phenylalanine or tryptophan, likely indicating a read error. The chain is built from TRBV28 and TRBJ1-1; 10 bases agree with TRBD1. Losses at the gene ends were 3 bases for V and 5 bases for J; bases not matched to a gene: 3. This CDR3 region has 14 residues. CDR1 and CDR2 (germline): MDHEN, SYDVKM. CDR3 loop: CASSFGQGVTEAFL. In nucleotides, the CDR3 is TGTGCCAGCAGTTTCGGACAGGGGGTAACTGAAGCTTTCCTT.

J is TRBJ1-1 and V is TRBV6-1; possibly TRBD1 for D (6 bases). Trimming took off 6 bases at V and 6 bases at J, with 11 bases between the two ends. CDR3 length: 12 amino acids. Germline V gene data show CDR1 as MNHNS and CDR2 as SASEGT. CDR3 nucleotides: TGTGCCAGCAGAAAAGAGGGGGCTGAAGCTTTCTTT. Translated, it gives CASRKEGAEAFF.

This clonotype was seen a handful of times. Germline and junction disagree at one end, which may indicate a read error. The CDR3 coding sequence is TGCGCCAGCAGCCCCTCAGGGGTGGGCTATAGCTACACCTTC. Protein sequence: CASSPSGVGYSYTF. The gene calls are TRBV5-1 and TRBJ1-2, with D maybe TRBD1 (6 bases). There are 14 residues in the CDR3. Germline lookup yields CDR1 SGHRS and CDR2 YFSETQ.

The CDR3 DNA reads TGTGCCAGCAGTTACTCTGGGACGGCCGGGACCGCCGGGGAGCTGTTTTTT. It translates to CASSYSGTAGTAGELFF. The chain recombines TRBV6-5 with TRBJ2-2, with D perhaps TRBD1 or TRBD2 (5 bases each). Trimming removed 0 bases from V and 6 bases from J, with 17 bases in between. This CDR3 contains 17 residues. CDR1 MNHEY and CDR2 SVGAGI come from the germline V gene.

This clonotype was observed at least ten times. J is TRBJ1-3 and V is TRBV13; TRBD1 is a possible D gene (6 bases). The V and J ends lost 2 bases and 0 bases respectively, with 11 bases between them. This CDR3 contains 16 residues. From germline, CDR1 is PRHDT and CDR2 FYEKMQ (reference sequence). The CDR3 region has the DNA TGTGCCAGCAGCTTACAGCCGGGGGCCTCTGGAAACACCATATATTTT. Encoded protein: CASSLQPGASGNTIYF. The whole variable domain, filled in from reference TRBV13 and TRBJ1-3, reads AAGVIQSPRHLIKEKRETATLKCYPIPRHDTVYWYQQGPGQDPQFLISFYEKMQSDKGSIPDRFSAQQFSDYHSELNMSSLELGDSALYFCASSLQPGASGNTIYFGEGSWLTVV.

This clonotype was recorded at least ten times. The chain is built from TRBV12-3 or TRBV12-4 and TRBJ2-3; D perhaps matches TRBD2 (7 bases). The CDR3 length is 19 residues. V gave up 1 base and J gave up 0 bases, with 20 bases separating them. The CDR3: CASSLGLGGARGSTDTQYF. CDR3 in DNA: TGTGCCAGCAGTTTAGGTTTGGGGGGGGCAAGGGGAAGCACAGATACGCAGTATTTT.

Ten or more counts support this clonotype. This sequence joins TRBV24-1 and TRBJ2-2; 9 nucleotides agree with TRBD1. Germline trimming cut 10 bases from V and 5 bases from J; bases unmatched to any gene: 7. The germline V gene has CDR1 KGHDR and CDR2 SFDVKD. The length of the CDR3 is 14 residues. The CDR3 region has the DNA TGTGCCACGAAAACCGGGACAGGGACCGGGGAGCTGTTTTTT. Residues: CATKTGTGTGELFF.

In this sample, this clonotype turned up a few times. The chain recombines TRBV12-3 or TRBV12-4 with TRBJ2-7; D is unclear. V was cut by 6 bases and J by 0 bases, with 12 bases left in between. There are 14 residues in the CDR3. The CDR3 nucleotides are TGTGCCAGCAGCCCCGGTATCCCCTCCTACGAGCAGTACTTC. This codes for CASSPGIPSYEQYF.

This chain links TRBV5-1 with TRBJ1-4; no clear D. This CDR3 is built from 14 residues. The V gene lost 0 bases and the J gene lost 7 bases, with 10 bases spanning the gap. Germline-derived CDR1 and CDR2 are SGHRS and YFSETQ. The CDR3 sequence: CASSLAGVGEKLFF. The CDR3 region has the DNA TGCGCCAGCAGCTTGGCCGGGGTCGGTGAAAAACTGTTTTTT. The full variable domain, with the rest looked up from reference TRBV5-1 and TRBJ1-4, is KAGVTQTPRYLIKTRGQQVTLSCSPISGHRSVSWYQQTPGQGLQFLFEYFSETQRNKGNFPGRFSGRQFSNSRSEMNVSTLELGDSALYLCASSLAGVGEKLFFGSGTQLSVL.

The rearrangement uses TRBV2 and TRBJ1-2; D gene ambiguous. V lost 4 bases and J lost 4, with 10 bases in between. The CDR3 has 13 residues. Per germline, CDR1 SNHLY and CDR2 FYNNEI. CDR3 DNA: TGTGCCAGCAGTGGATATCGGGGCTATGGCTACACCTTC. It yields the protein CASSGYRGYGYTF.

This clonotype showed up just once. It is likely a read error, because the conserved phenylalanine at the end of the CDR3 is missing. V usage is TRBV6-5 and J usage is TRBJ1-2; 8 positions match TRBD1. CDR3 length: 15 residues. After removal of 2 bases from V and 8 bases from J, the junction contained 10 bases not matched to a gene. Germline V lookup: CDR1 MNHEY, CDR2 SVGAGI. DNA for the CDR3: TGTGCCAGCAGTTACCTGTCAGGGGGCGCGGAAGGCTACACCTTA. This gives the protein CASSYLSGGAEGYTL.

The chain joins TRBV10-3 to TRBJ2-5, with D perhaps TRBD1 or TRBD2 (5 bases each). Trimming shortened V by 6 bases and J by 5 bases, and 19 bases separated the two germline ends. This CDR3 spans 15 amino acids. CDR1 is ENHRY, CDR2 SYGVKD, per germline. The CDR3 protein is CAISSGPQVAETQYF. Written as DNA, the CDR3 is TGTGCCATCAGCTCGGGACCCCAGGTTGCCGAGACCCAGTACTTC.

The chain has TRBV2 and TRBJ1-4; D is ambiguous. V dropped 5 bases and J dropped 8 bases, with 15 bases sitting between them. The CDR3 sequence is 14 residues long. Per the germline V gene, CDR1 is SNHLY and CDR2 is FYNNEI. The CDR3 sequence: CASSLSGLGEKLFF. CDR3 DNA sequence: TGTGCCAGCAGTCTCTCTGGGTTGGGGGAAAAACTGTTTTTT. The full variable domain, completed using reference TRBV2 and TRBJ1-4, is EPEVTQTPSHQVTQMGQEVILRCVPISNHLYFYWYRQILGQKVEFLVSFYNNEISEKSEIFDDQFSVERPDGSNFTLKIRSTKLEDSAMYFCASSLSGLGEKLFFGSGTQLSVL.

This clonotype occurred many times. This chain connects TRBV20-1 to TRBJ1-2; D might be TRBD1 (5 bases). In germline, CDR1 is DFQATT, CDR2 SNEGSKA (reference sequence). This CDR3 is 14 amino acids long. V was clipped by 6 bases and J by 3 bases, with 17 bases between them. DNA of the CDR3: TGCAGTGCAAGCTCCGGGACGGATGACTATGGCTACACCTTC. Translation: CSASSGTDDYGYTF.